Presented here are 20 T cell receptor beta chains from one specimen sequenced in a study of blood T cell repertoires in COVID-19. Libraries were prepared by immunoSEQ multiplex PCR; TCRdb keeps only in-frame clonotypes and omits some of them. In the table there are hundreds of thousands of clones, roughly 85% of which are singletons. Material for sequencing was peripheral blood. Receptors originate from a man aged 50 or older with active or convalescent COVID-19.

This chain joins TRBV7-9 and TRBJ2-5, with TRBD1 matching 7 bases. CDR3 length equals 13 residues. V trimming: 5 bases; J trimming: 5 bases; junction bases outside the gene matches: 5. Germline V gives CDR1 SEHNR, CDR2 FQNEAQ (reference sequence). CDR3 loop: CASSPTGLETQYF. The CDR3 DNA sequence: TGTGCCAGCAGCCCGACAGGGTTGGAGACCCAGTACTTC.

V is TRBV7-9 and J is TRBJ2-3; maybe TRBD2 (6 bases). The CDR3 totals 14 residues. The V end was cut by 1 base, the J end by 6 bases, with 11 bases between. Looked up from germline, CDR1 is SEHNR and CDR2 is FQNEAQ (reference sequence). The CDR3 spells CASSLVAGRDTQYF. The CDR3 DNA is TGTGCCAGCAGCTTAGTTGCGGGGAGGGATACGCAGTATTTT.

The sample holds one count of this clone. V usage is TRBV5-1 and J usage is TRBJ1-5; possible D gene TRBD1, 6 bases. The CDR3 is 15 amino acids. V was pared by 0 bases and J by 6 bases, with 13 bases between. CDR1 and CDR2 from the germline V gene are SGHRS and YFSETQ. The CDR3 coding sequence is TGCGCCAGCAGCTTGGAAACAGGGACCGGTCAGCCCCAGCATTTT. Translation: CASSLETGTGQPQHF.

V gene TRBV4-1 combines with J gene TRBJ2-3; possibly TRBD1 for D (6 bases). Germline V CDR1 and CDR2: MGHRA, YSYEKL. The ends were cut back, 4 bases at V and 0 bases at J, with 14 bases in the middle. The CDR3 contains 16 residues. CDR3 in amino acids: CASSLRQVASTDTQYF. The DNA for the CDR3 is TGCGCCAGCAGCCTCCGACAGGTTGCTAGCACAGATACGCAGTATTTT.

This sequence joins TRBV18 and TRBJ2-7, with D perhaps matching TRBD2 (5 bases). CDR1 is KGHSH, CDR2 LQKENI, per germline. The CDR3 contains 12 residues. V lost 5 bases and J 4 bases, leaving 9 bases between the germline ends. CDR3 sequence: CASSKSGYEQYF. The CDR3 DNA sequence: TGTGCCAGCTCAAAGTCGGGGTACGAGCAGTACTTC.

V gene TRBV27 combines with J gene TRBJ2-3, with D tentatively TRBD1 (5 bases). Trimming pared 7 bases from V and 3 bases from J, leaving 14 bases between. Germline V gene data show CDR1 as MNHEY and CDR2 as SMNVEV (reference sequence). This CDR3 comprises 14 residues. The CDR3 region is CASTRTPPTDTQYF. The CDR3 region has the DNA TGTGCCAGCACACGGACACCCCCGACAGATACGCAGTATTTT.

The J gene is TRBJ2-7, the V gene TRBV4-1; TRBD2 is a possible D gene (6 bases). Per the germline V gene, CDR1 is MGHRA and CDR2 is YSYEKL. Trimming removed 0 bases at V and 0 bases at J, with 9 bases between. The CDR3 extends over 15 amino acids. The CDR3 loop reads CASSQEGTASYEQYF. The CDR3 DNA follows: TGCGCCAGCAGCCAAGAAGGGACTGCCTCCTACGAGCAGTACTTC.

The chain links TRBV7-9 to TRBJ1-5, with D possibly TRBD1 on 5 matching bases. V lost 5 bases and J 7 bases, leaving 18 bases between the germline ends. Germline-derived CDR1 and CDR2 are SEHNR and FQNEAQ (reference sequence). The CDR3 is made up of 15 amino acids. CDR3 loop: CASSPHSSGGQPQHF. Written as DNA, the CDR3 is TGTGCCAGCAGCCCTCATAGTTCCGGGGGACAGCCCCAGCATTTT.

CDR3 in amino acids: CSSAFGGPTDTQYF. CDR3 DNA: TGCAGCAGCGCATTTGGAGGCCCCACAGATACGCAGTATTTT. This chain joins TRBV29-1 and TRBJ2-3; D perhaps matches TRBD2 (5 bases). CDR3 length equals 14 residues. The V gene's germline CDR1 is SQVTM and CDR2 ANQGSEA. Trimming stripped 8 bases from V and 2 bases from J, with 17 bases between.

The chain employs TRBV5-5 and TRBJ2-3; TRBD1 is a possible D gene (5 bases). V lost 2 bases, J lost 6 bases, and 10 bases lay in between. CDR1 is SGHKS and CDR2 is YYEKEE in the germline V gene (reference sequence). There are 13 residues in the CDR3. CDR3 in DNA: TGTGCCAGCAGCTTCCCAGGGTTGGATACGCAGTATTTT. This codes for CASSFPGLDTQYF.

The rearrangement uses TRBV27 and TRBJ2-3; 12 nucleotides match TRBD2. The junction had 12 bases not matched to a gene; V was cut back by 5 bases and J by 3 bases. This CDR3 has 18 residues. Germline V CDR1 and CDR2: MNHEY, SMNVEV (reference sequence). The CDR3 sequence is CASSPFSLAGGPTDTQYF. For the CDR3, the DNA is TGTGCCAGCAGTCCATTCTCTCTAGCGGGAGGGCCAACAGATACGCAGTATTTT.

J is TRBJ2-5 and V is TRBV10-2, with 8 bases that match TRBD1. The junction had 16 bases not matched to a gene; V was cut back by 7 bases and J by 3 bases. From germline, CDR1 is WSHSY and CDR2 SAAADI. The CDR3 contains 17 residues. The CDR3 nucleotides read TGCGCCAGCACTCCGGACAGGGAGTGGGGCAAAGAAGAGACCCAGTACTTC. Protein product: CASTPDREWGKEETQYF.

Here the CDR3 DNA reads TGTGCCAGCAGCTCGGGACTAGCGGGAGTGACCGGGGAGCTGTTTTTT. This sequence encodes CASSSGLAGVTGELFF. This chain uses TRBV7-8 with TRBJ2-2, with TRBD2 matching over 14 bases. Germline values: CDR1 SGHVS, CDR2 FQNEAQ. This CDR3 contains 16 residues. J was trimmed by 5 bases and V by 4 bases; bases with no gene match: 3.

This chain links TRBV3-1 (or the pseudogene TRBV3-2) with TRBJ2-7, with 7 bases identical to TRBD2. The CDR3 has 14 residues. The germline V gene encodes CDR1 LGHDT and CDR2 YNNKEL (reference sequence). The junction had 5 bases not matched to a gene; V was cut back by 4 bases and J by 2 bases. CDR3 nucleotides: TGTGCCAGCAGCCGGGAGGGTTCCACCTACGAGCAGTACTTC. It yields the protein CASSREGSTYEQYF.

The V gene is TRBV4-2, the J gene TRBJ2-2; the D gene is possibly TRBD1 (5 bases). The germline gives CDR1 LGHNA, CDR2 YNFKEQ. V was trimmed by 0 bases and J by 8 bases, leaving 13 bases between them. This CDR3 has 15 amino acids. CDR3 amino acids: CASSQDNGARGELFF. CDR3 nucleotides: TGTGCCAGCAGCCAAGATAATGGGGCCCGGGGGGAGCTGTTTTTT.

This clone was counted only a few times. The chain has TRBV11-2 and TRBJ2-5; 7 bases are shared with TRBD1. Germline-derived CDR1 and CDR2 are SGHAT and FQNNGV. Trimming cost V 4 bases and J 4 bases; bases outside gene matches: 6. The CDR3 is 14 amino acids. The CDR3 DNA is TGTGCCAGCAGCTCTCCTTCAGGGGGAGAGACCCAGTACTTC. Encoded protein: CASSSPSGGETQYF. Full variable domain (outside the CDR3, taken from reference TRBV11-2 and TRBJ2-5): EAGVAQSPRYKIIEKRQSVAFWCNPISGHATLYWYQQILGQGPKLLIQFQNNGVVDDSQLPKDRFSAERLKGVDSTLKIQPAKLEDSAVYLCASSSPSGGETQYFGPGTRLLVL.

The chain employs TRBV18 and TRBJ2-1; TRBD1 agrees at 9 bases. The CDR3 length is 19 residues. After removal of 3 bases from V and 0 bases from J, the junction contained 12 bases not matched to a gene. The germline V gene encodes CDR1 KGHSH and CDR2 LQKENI. CDR3: CASSPPHRDRALSYNEQFF. The CDR3, as DNA: TGTGCCAGCTCACCCCCCCACAGGGACAGGGCCCTCTCCTACAATGAGCAGTTCTTC.

This chain joins TRBV5-1 and TRBJ1-4, with D tentatively TRBD1 (5 bases). Looked up from germline, CDR1 is SGHRS and CDR2 is YFSETQ. V was pared by 4 bases and J by 8 bases, with 15 bases between. The CDR3 is 14 amino acids. CDR3 bases: TGCGCCAGCAGCGAGACAGCCATGGGGGAAAAACTGTTTTTT. Protein sequence: CASSETAMGEKLFF.

This chain connects TRBV4-1 to TRBJ2-7, with D uncertain. Trimming pared 0 bases from V and 3 bases from J, leaving 9 bases between. This CDR3 spans 14 amino acids. Per germline, CDR1 MGHRA and CDR2 YSYEKL. The CDR3 reads CASSQDSTVYEQYF. The CDR3, as DNA: TGCGCCAGCAGCCAAGATTCCACGGTCTACGAGCAGTACTTC.

The chain uses TRBV15 and TRBJ1-5, with 9 bases lining up with TRBD1. This CDR3 contains 19 residues. Germline V gives CDR1 LNHNV, CDR2 YYDKDF (reference sequence). Trimming at V came to 0 bases and at J to 1 base, leaving 10 bases not matched to a gene. CDR3 in DNA: TGTGCCACCAGCAGAGAAGGCGGGACAGGGATATCGAGCAATCAGCCCCAGCATTTT. This translates into CATSREGGTGISSNQPQHF.